The sequence of this TCR beta chain was determined in a study of tumor-infiltrating lymphocytes in primary liver carcinoma. V lost 5 bases to trimming and J lost 0 bases, with 12 bases between them. Germline CDR1 SGHRS, CDR2 YFSETQ. This CDR3 spans 14 amino acids. A primer matching the constant region was used to make TCR beta cDNA from 450 to 500 ng of total RNA. Three-round nested multiplex PCR performed with slightly modified ARM-PCR produced the TCR beta libraries. Running ten to eleven cycles apiece, the first two PCR rounds relied on TRBV1-TRBV30 forward primers together with a C-beta reverse primer. Using its own MiXCR run on the multiplex PCR reads, TCRdb lists one record per CDR3 protein. The sample records 95,000 to 150,000 distinct CDR3 sequences, under 65% being singletons. It was from roughly 20-30 mg of unsorted bulk tissue that RNA and DNA were co-extracted.

The gene calls are TRBV5-1 and TRBJ2-7; D is possibly TRBD1 (6 bases). The origin of this receptor is a woman aged 60-75 years with primary liver carcinoma and hepatitis B virus infection. The sequencing input was liver tumor tissue from sampling region 3. Subset indicated: tumor region T3, left-lateral pole. The CDR3 spells CASRRGTSSYEQYF. The CDR3, as DNA: TGCGCCAGCAGGAGGGGGACGAGCTCCTACGAGCAGTACTTC. Supplemented by reference TRBV5-1 and TRBJ2-7, the full variable domain reads KAGVTQTPRYLIKTRGQQVTLSCSPISGHRSVSWYQQTPGQGLQFLFEYFSETQRNKGNFPGRFSGRQFSNSRSEMNVSTLELGDSALYLCASRRGTSSYEQYFGPGTRLTVT.